This TCR beta chain was obtained from a study of T-cell memory formation after mild COVID-19. Findings and caveats of the study: Certain responding clones were present in pre-infection memory, suggesting participation of cross-reactive memory.

CDR1 is DFQATT and CDR2 is SNEGSKA in the germline V gene (reference sequence). This CDR3 is 17 amino acids long. The ends were cut back, 0 bases at V and 7 bases at J, with 24 bases in the middle. With regard to this clonotype: The antigen remains unidentified.

TCRdb re-derived calls from the 5' RACE reads in MiXCR, one entry per CDR3 protein. The sample consists of more than 450,000 distinct CDR3 sequences, around 17% of them appearing once. The chain recombines TRBV20-1 with TRBJ1-1; TRBD1 is a possible D gene (5 bases). This sequence originates from an adult woman who had mild COVID-19 (a few samples of this study predate the infection). Cell type and time point are not known. The source material was PBMCs or a T cell subset sorted from them (not recorded which). The CDR3 sequence is CSARDLAGSTPGDEAFF. The CDR3, as DNA: TGCAGTGCTAGAGATTTGGCAGGGTCTACCCCGGGGGATGAAGCTTTCTTT.